The T cell receptor (beta chain) under discussion was sequenced for a study of T cell responses to AZD1222 COVID-19 vaccine. Comment on this clone: No antigen is known for it. The sample carries other DNA sequences with the same CDR3.

Trimming at V came to 0 bases and at J to 3 bases, leaving 3 bases not matched to a gene. The CDR3 totals 14 residues. CDR1 SGHKS and CDR2 YYEKEE come from the germline V gene (reference sequence). Sequenced by immunoSEQ multiplex PCR; TCRdb stores in-frame clones only, minus some. This table has 95,000 to 150,000 clones, 87% appearing once. Study results and caveats: CD4 TCRs covered the whole spike, strongest at regions 160-218 and 743-854.

The TCR was taken from an adult in good health. The starting material was peripheral blood, obtained on day 0 of AZD1222 vaccination. This chain uses TRBV5-5 with TRBJ2-7, with 7 positions matching TRBD1. Here the CDR3 DNA reads TGTGCCAGCAGCTTGGTACAGGGGTACTACGAGCAGTACTTC. It is translated as CASSLVQGYYEQYF.